The TCR beta chain described here comes from a study of cytomegalovirus exposure and HLA in healthy donors. Study at large: An earlier analysis found 110 million or so unique TCR beta sequences from about 190 million T cells. The study's findings and limits: Reported results showed that the classifier diagnosed cytomegalovirus status with high specificity and sensitivity.

Turning to this clone: Its cognate antigen is unknown.

The PCR contained 60 Vbeta and 13 Jbeta primers. The table came from immunoSEQ multiplex PCR; TCRdb's copy has only in-frame clones and leaves some out. This sample yields about 130,000 clones, of which approximately 85% are seen a single time; roughly 1.7% belongs to the top ten. In germline, CDR1 is LNHNV, CDR2 YYDKDF (reference sequence). V shed 0 bases and J shed 4 bases, with 15 bases lying between them. This CDR3 is 17 amino acids long. The chain uses TRBV15 and TRBJ2-2, with D perhaps matching TRBD2 (6 bases). This receptor was obtained from a boy younger than 18 in good health and CMV-seronegative. Sequenced: PBMCs. The CDR3 here is CATSRDSGGAGTGELFF. The DNA for the CDR3 is TGTGCCACCAGCAGAGATTCGGGCGGGGCGGGCACCGGGGAGCTGTTTTTT.